This T cell receptor beta chain was obtained from a study of glioma-infiltrating T cells after dendritic cell vaccination. Amplification used 60 V beta primers and 13 J beta primers. Libraries were prepared by immunoSEQ multiplex PCR; TCRdb keeps only in-frame clonotypes and omits some of them. This sample has over 55,000 clones, with about four fifths found just once. Turning to this clone: Its specificity is not known.

Study results and caveats: No direct clonality-survival link was found; a diverse polyclonal response may matter.

The germline V gene has CDR1 MNHEY and CDR2 SMNVEV (reference sequence). The V gene lost 2 bases and the J gene lost 3 bases, with 7 bases spanning the gap. This CDR3 region has 14 residues. All glioblastoma patients lacked an isocitrate dehydrogenase mutation. Before vaccination, two weeks after the third vaccination, and at progression, PBMC were collected. The source is a human donor with glioblastoma. V usage is TRBV27 and J usage is TRBJ2-2; D remains ambiguous. The sequencing here drew on blood, taken before dendritic cell vaccination. The CDR3 region is CASSLRTYTGELFF. The CDR3 DNA reads TGTGCCAGCAGTTTACGCACTTACACCGGGGAGCTGTTTTTT.